The 16 T cell receptor beta chains below all came from one sample that was sequenced in a study of blood T cells in healthy people across ages. Alongside a J-beta primer mix, a sample-barcoded 5' primer served in a second PCR lasting about 6 to 11 cycles. TCRdb fed the 5' RACE reads into MiXCR, producing one record per CDR3 protein. The top ten hold 10% to 15% of the sample, which has under 1,000,000 distinct CDR3 sequences, under 40% seen once. Sequenced: blood. Every receptor here comes from a man between 18 and 29 years old in good health.

V usage is TRBV9 and J usage is TRBJ1-6; TRBD1 aligns across 9 bases. The CDR3 covers 15 residues. The ends lost 3 bases at V and 9 bases at J; junction bases unmatched: 7. Germline CDR1 SGDLS, CDR2 YYNGEE. DNA of the CDR3: TGTGCCAGCAGCGACAGGACAGGGGAAGGTTCACCCCTCCACTTT. Translating gives CASSDRTGEGSPLHF.

The chain couples TRBV9 to TRBJ1-1; D gene uncertain. This CDR3 is built from 12 residues. The V end lost 4 bases, the J end lost 6 bases, and 10 bases lay between the germline ends. Germline loops: CDR1 SGDLS, CDR2 YYNGEE. The CDR3: CASSSFDSEAFF. DNA of the CDR3: TGTGCCAGCAGCAGTTTCGACTCTGAAGCTTTCTTT.

The V and J genes are TRBV2 and TRBJ1-5, with TRBD1 identical over 8 bases. Germline V CDR1 and CDR2: SNHLY, FYNNEI. The CDR3 loop spans 14 amino acids. With V trimmed by 5 bases and J by 5 bases, 5 bases remained unmatched. Written as DNA, the CDR3 is TGTGCCAGCAGTTGGACAGGGAGGGATCAGCCCCAGCATTTT. It codes for CASSWTGRDQPQHF. Full variable domain (rest looked up from reference TRBV2 and TRBJ1-5): EPEVTQTPSHQVTQMGQEVILRCVPISNHLYFYWYRQILGQKVEFLVSFYNNEISEKSEIFDDQFSVERPDGSNFTLKIRSTKLEDSAMYFCASSWTGRDQPQHFGDGTRLSIL.

This clonotype was picked up a small number of times. V usage is TRBV21-1 and J usage is TRBJ1-1; no check of the table's D call, TRBD1, against the DNA was made. TRBV21-1 counts as a pseudogene. The CDR3 extends over 18 amino acids. The CDR3 reads CASKVGMGWGAFNTEAFF. The CDR3 coding sequence is TGTGCCAGCAAGGTGGGAATGGGATGGGGGGCATTCAACACTGAAGCTTTCTTT.

The chain uses TRBV19 and TRBJ1-5; no firm D call. The CDR3 is 14 residues long. The V gene's germline CDR1 is LNHDA and CDR2 SQIVND (reference sequence). Trimming took off 4 bases at V and 1 base at J, with 8 bases between the two ends. The chain's CDR3 is CASSTSGSNQPQHF. The CDR3 nucleotides are TGTGCCAGTAGTACCTCCGGGAGCAATCAGCCCCAGCATTTT.

In the case of this clonotype: A much larger clone differs from this one at a single base, so this may be a read error. This chain joins TRBV5-6 and TRBJ2-1; 9 bases match TRBD1. The assigned J gene may be wrong: the sequence end matches TRBJ2-7 better. The CDR3 is 17 residues long. The germline V gene has CDR1 SGHDT and CDR2 YYEEEE. This CDR3 is CASSWELRDRDYNEQYF. The DNA for the CDR3 is TGTGCCAGCAGCTGGGAACTCCGGGACAGGGACTACAATGAGCAGTACTTC.

The chain recombines TRBV10-3 with TRBJ2-1; TRBD1 agrees at 7 bases. The germline gives CDR1 ENHRY, CDR2 SYGVKD. Trimming took 3 bases from V and 8 from J; bases not matched to a gene: 1. The CDR3 has 12 residues. The CDR3 protein is CAISDQGDEQFF. CDR3 coding DNA: TGTGCCATCAGTGACCAGGGGGATGAGCAGTTCTTC.

About this clonotype itself: A much more abundant neighbour one base away suggests this may be a read error. The chain has TRBV6-6 and TRBJ2-5; tentatively, D is TRBD1 (5 bases). Germline V CDR1 and CDR2: MNHNY, SVGAGI (reference sequence). CDR3 length equals 14 residues. CDR3 DNA: TGTGCCAGCAGTTCCGTTAGACAGCAAGAGACCCTGTACTTC. This encodes CASSSVRQQETLYF.

This clonotype turned up a few times. This chain links TRBV4-2 with TRBJ1-5, with TRBD1 as a possible D gene (6 bases). V was cut by 0 bases and J by 6 bases, with 12 bases left in between. The CDR3 extends over 15 amino acids. CDR1 and CDR2 (germline): LGHNA, YNFKEQ. Written as DNA, the CDR3 is TGTGCCAGCAGCCAAGAGTACAGGGAGTCTCAGCCCCAGCATTTT. Translation gives CASSQEYRESQPQHF.

The sample holds a few counts of this clonotype. The chain is built from TRBV28 and TRBJ2-7, with a tentative D call TRBD1 (7 bases). CDR1 is MDHEN and CDR2 is SYDVKM in the germline V gene. This CDR3 has 14 residues. V gave up 5 bases and J gave up 6 bases, with 17 bases separating them. CDR3 sequence (DNA): TGTGCCAGCAGTCCTGGCGGGACAGAGCTCGAGCAGTACTTC. Residues: CASSPGGTELEQYF. Full variable domain (remainder filled in from reference TRBV28 and TRBJ2-7): DVKVTQSSRYLVKRTGEKVFLECVQDMDHENMFWYRQDPGLGLRLIYFSYDVKMKEKGDIPEGYSVSREKKERFSLILESASTNQTSMYLCASSPGGTELEQYFGPGTRLTVT.

The gene calls are TRBV25-1 and TRBJ1-2; D possibly corresponds to TRBD1 (6 bases). Germline assignment: CDR1 MGHDK and CDR2 SYGVNS. V was shortened by 4 bases and J by 8 bases, with 20 bases between the two germline ends. CDR3 length equals 15 residues. The CDR3 region has the DNA TGTGCCAGCAGTGCTTGGAAGGGGGAAGAAAGAGGCTACACCTTC. Translation gives CASSAWKGEERGYTF.

Of note for this clonotype: The germline gene is not matched at one end of the junction; a read error may be the cause. This chain connects TRBV12-3 or TRBV12-4 to TRBJ2-7; D unclear. The CDR3 consists of 12 residues. This chain's CDR3 is CASSLVAIEQYF. The CDR3 DNA is TGTGCTAGCAGTTTAGTGGCGATCGAGCAGTACTTC.

This clonotype was detected many times. This rearrangement joins TRBV4-1 to TRBJ1-6; perhaps TRBD1 as D (5 bases). With 4 bases removed from V and 5 bases from J, the gap between germline ends came to 9 bases. From germline, CDR1 is MGHRA and CDR2 YSYEKL. The CDR3 is 14 amino acids. The CDR3 sequence: CASSLTGDNSPLHF. CDR3 in DNA: TGCGCCAGCAGCCTAACAGGAGATAATTCACCCCTCCACTTT.

This rearrangement joins TRBV3-1 to TRBJ1-2; D not certain. This CDR3 has 14 amino acids. The V end lost 4 bases, the J end lost 4 bases, and 13 bases lay between the germline ends. The germline gives CDR1 LGHDT, CDR2 YNNKEL (reference sequence). Written as DNA, the CDR3 is TGTGCCAGCAGCCCCCTGGACGGCCGCTATGGCTACACCTTC. This translates into CASSPLDGRYGYTF.

V usage is TRBV18 and J usage is TRBJ1-1, with 8 nucleotides matching TRBD1. With V trimmed by 1 base and J by 1 base, 8 bases remained unmatched. CDR1 KGHSH and CDR2 LQKENI come from the germline V gene. This CDR3 region has 17 residues. DNA for the CDR3: TGTGCCAGCTCACCACAGAGCCAGGGGGCAACGAACACTGAAGCTTTCTTT. Translating it yields CASSPQSQGATNTEAFF.

This rearrangement joins TRBV5-1 to TRBJ1-6, with D tentatively TRBD1 (5 bases). V gave up 4 bases and J gave up 6 bases, with 14 bases separating them. Germline V gives CDR1 SGHRS, CDR2 YFSETQ. The CDR3 has 15 amino acids. CDR3 in amino acids: CASSLGTERNSPLHF. The CDR3 DNA reads TGCGCCAGCAGCCTCGGGACGGAACGTAATTCACCCCTCCACTTT.